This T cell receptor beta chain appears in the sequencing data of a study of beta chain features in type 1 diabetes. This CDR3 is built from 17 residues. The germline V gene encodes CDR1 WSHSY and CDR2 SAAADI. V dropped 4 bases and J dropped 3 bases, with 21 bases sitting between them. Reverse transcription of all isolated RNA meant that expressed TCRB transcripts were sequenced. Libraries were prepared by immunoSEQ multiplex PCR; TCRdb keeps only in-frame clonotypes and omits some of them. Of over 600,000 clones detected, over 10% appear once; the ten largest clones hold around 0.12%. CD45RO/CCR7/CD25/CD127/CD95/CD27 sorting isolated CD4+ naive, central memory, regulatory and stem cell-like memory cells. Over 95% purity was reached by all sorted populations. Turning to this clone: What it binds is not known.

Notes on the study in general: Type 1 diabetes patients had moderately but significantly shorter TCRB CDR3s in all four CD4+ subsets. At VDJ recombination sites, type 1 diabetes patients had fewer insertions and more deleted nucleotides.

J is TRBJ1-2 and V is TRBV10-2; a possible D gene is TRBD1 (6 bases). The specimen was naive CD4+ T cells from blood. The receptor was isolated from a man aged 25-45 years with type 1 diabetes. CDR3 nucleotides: TGCGCCAGCAGTGGAAGGTTTCCGACAGGTAGTGACTATGGCTACACCTTC. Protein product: CASSGRFPTGSDYGYTF.